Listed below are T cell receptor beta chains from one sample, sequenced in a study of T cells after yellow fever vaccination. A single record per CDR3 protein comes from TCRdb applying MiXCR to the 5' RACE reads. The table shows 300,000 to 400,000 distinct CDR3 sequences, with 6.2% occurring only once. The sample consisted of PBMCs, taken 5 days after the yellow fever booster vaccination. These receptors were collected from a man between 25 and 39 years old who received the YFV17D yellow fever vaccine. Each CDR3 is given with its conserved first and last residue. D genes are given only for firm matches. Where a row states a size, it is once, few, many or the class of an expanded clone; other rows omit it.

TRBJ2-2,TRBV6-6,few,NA,CASSQEKTGELFF,TGTGCCAGCAGCCAAGAAAAGACCGGGGAGCTGTTTTTT
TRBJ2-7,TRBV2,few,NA,CARRGVGNEQYF,TGTGCCAGAAGGGGAGTAGGAAACGAGCAGTACTTC
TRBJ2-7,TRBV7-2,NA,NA,CASRTGVRPYEQYF,TGTGCCAGCCGGACCGGGGTACGGCCCTACGAGCAGTACTTC
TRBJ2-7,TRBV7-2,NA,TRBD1,CASGTQGAYEQYF,TGTGCCAGCGGTACGCAGGGGGCCTACGAGCAGTACTTC
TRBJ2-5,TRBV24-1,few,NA,CATSDVSGTGETQYF,TGTGCCACCAGTGATGTCTCCGGGACTGGGGAGACCCAGTACTTC
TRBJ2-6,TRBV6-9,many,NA,CASRVSGANVLTF,TGTGCCAGCAGGGTCTCTGGGGCCAACGTCCTGACTTTC
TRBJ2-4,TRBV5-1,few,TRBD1,CASSLDRGRGDIQYF,TGCGCCAGCAGCTTGGACAGGGGGCGAGGAGACATTCAGTACTTC
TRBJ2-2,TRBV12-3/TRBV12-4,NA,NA,CASSSLTGVAGELFF,TGTGCCAGCAGTTCCTTGACGGGAGTGGCCGGGGAGCTGTTTTTT
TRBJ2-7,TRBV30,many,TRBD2,CAWSVGLAGDEQYF,TGTGCCTGGAGTGTAGGGCTAGCGGGAGACGAGCAGTACTTC
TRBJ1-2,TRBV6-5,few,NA,CASAWEGGYTF,TGTGCCAGCGCCTGGGAGGGAGGCTACACCTTC
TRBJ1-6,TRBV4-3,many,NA,CASSQDFASLSSYNSPLHF,TGCGCCAGCAGCCAAGATTTTGCTTCTCTCAGCTCCTATAATTCACCCCTCCACTTT
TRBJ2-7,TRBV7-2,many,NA,CASSPDSSSYEQYF,TGTGCCAGCAGCCCGGACAGCAGCTCCTACGAGCAGTACTTC
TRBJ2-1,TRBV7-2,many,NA,CASSKRSGDSSYNEQFF,TGTGCCAGCAGCAAACGATCTGGCGACAGCTCCTACAATGAGCAGTTCTTC
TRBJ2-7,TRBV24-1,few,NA,CATSRGREQYF,TGTGCCACCAGTCGGGGGCGCGAGCAGTACTTC
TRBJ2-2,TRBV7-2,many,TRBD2,CASSNLAGQTNTGELFF,TGTGCCAGCAGCAACCTAGCGGGGCAGACGAACACCGGGGAGCTGTTTTTT
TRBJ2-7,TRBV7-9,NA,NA,CASSLGGAEQYF,TGTGCCAGCAGCTTAGGTGGGGCCGAGCAGTACTTC
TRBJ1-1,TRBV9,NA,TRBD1,CASSATPTGGSAEAFF,TGTGCCAGCAGCGCCACTCCTACAGGGGGTAGCGCTGAAGCTTTCTTT
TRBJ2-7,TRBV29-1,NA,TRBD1,CSVERDRGREQYF,TGCAGCGTTGAGAGAGACAGGGGTCGCGAGCAGTACTTC
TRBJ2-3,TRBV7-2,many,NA,CASLEFARTNTQYF,TGTGCCAGCTTGGAGTTTGCAAGAACCAATACGCAGTATTTT
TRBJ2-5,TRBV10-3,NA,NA,CAIKIGVPYQETQYF,TGTGCCATCAAGATTGGAGTTCCGTACCAAGAGACCCAGTACTTC
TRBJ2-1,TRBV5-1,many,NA,CASSLEREKQFF,TGCGCCAGCAGCTTGGAACGGGAGAAACAGTTCTTC
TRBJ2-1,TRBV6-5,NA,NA,CASSYSSQTYNEQFF,TGTGCCAGCAGTTACTCGAGTCAGACCTACAATGAGCAGTTCTTC
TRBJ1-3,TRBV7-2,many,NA,CASSFWGASGNTIYF,TGTGCCAGCAGCTTTTGGGGGGCATCTGGAAACACCATATATTTT
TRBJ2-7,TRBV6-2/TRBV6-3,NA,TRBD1,CASIPGGIRYEQYF,TGTGCCAGCATCCCAGGGGGCATCCGTTACGAGCAGTACTTC
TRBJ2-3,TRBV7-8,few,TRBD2,CASSLKGLAGLGTDTQYF,TGTGCCAGCAGCTTAAAAGGACTAGCGGGGTTGGGCACAGATACGCAGTATTTT
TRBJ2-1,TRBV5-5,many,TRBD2,CASSRTSGSFYNEQFF,TGTGCCAGCAGTAGGACTAGCGGGAGTTTCTACAATGAGCAGTTCTTC
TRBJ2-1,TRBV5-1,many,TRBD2,CASSHSGANYNEQFF,TGCGCCAGCAGCCATAGCGGGGCGAATTACAATGAGCAGTTCTTC
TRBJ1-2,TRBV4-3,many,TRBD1,CASSQTGQSVYGYTF,TGCGCCAGCAGCCAAACGGGACAGTCCGTCTATGGCTACACCTTC
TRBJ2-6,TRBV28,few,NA,CASSFRGAGANVLTF,TGTGCCAGCAGTTTCAGGGGGGCTGGGGCCAACGTCCTGACTTTC
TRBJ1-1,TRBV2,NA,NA,CASSDVSNIEAFF,TGTGCCAGCAGTGATGTCAGTAATATTGAAGCTTTCTTT
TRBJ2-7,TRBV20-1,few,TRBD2,CSARRREGPVEF,TGCAGTGCTAGACGTCGGGAGGGCCCCGTAGAGTTC
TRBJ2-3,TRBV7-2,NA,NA,CASSLGHTDTQYF,TGTGCCAGCAGCTTGGGCCACACAGATACGCAGTATTTT
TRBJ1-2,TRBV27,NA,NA,CASSLTGPSYGYTF,TGTGCCAGCAGTTTAACCGGGCCGAGCTATGGCTACACCTTC
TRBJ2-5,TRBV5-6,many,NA,CASSSPQGTETQYF,TGTGCCAGCAGCAGCCCCCAGGGTACAGAGACCCAGTACTTC
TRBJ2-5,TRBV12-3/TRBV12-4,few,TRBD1,CASSLTTGGRETQYF,TGTGCCAGCAGCCTCACGACAGGGGGGAGAGAGACCCAGTACTTC
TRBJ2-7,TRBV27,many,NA,CASSLQVAHEQYF,TGTGCCAGCAGCCTACAGGTTGCCCACGAGCAGTACTTC
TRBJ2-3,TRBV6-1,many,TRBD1,CASSRLTTGTDTQYF,TGTGCCAGCAGTCGACTGACGACAGGGACCGATACGCAGTATTTT
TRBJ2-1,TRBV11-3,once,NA,CASSTSFQAPYNEQFF,TGTGCCAGCAGCACCAGTTTCCAGGCGCCCTACAATGAGCAGTTCTTC
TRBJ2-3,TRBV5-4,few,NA,CASSLGDLTDTQYF,TGTGCCAGCAGCTTAGGGGACCTCACAGATACGCAGTATTTT
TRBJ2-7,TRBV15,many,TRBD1,CATSGTGGTYEQYF,TGTGCCACCAGCGGGACAGGGGGAACCTACGAGCAGTACTTC
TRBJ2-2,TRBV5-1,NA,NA,CASSLVAGKLAGELFF,TGCGCCAGCAGCTTGGTAGCAGGGAAACTCGCCGGGGAGCTGTTTTTT
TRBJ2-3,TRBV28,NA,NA,CAGGSTDTQYF,TGTGCCGGGGGGAGCACAGATACGCAGTATTTT
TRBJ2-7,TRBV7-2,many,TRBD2,CASSPRPGGSGEQYF,TGTGCCAGCAGCCCCCGCCCCGGGGGGAGTGGCGAGCAGTACTTC
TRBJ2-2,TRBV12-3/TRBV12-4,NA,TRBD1,CASSQGQGARGELFF,TGTGCCAGCAGTCAGGGACAGGGGGCTAGGGGGGAGCTGTTTTTT
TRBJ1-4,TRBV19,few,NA,CASSIWSGNEKLFF,TGTGCCAGTAGTATATGGTCGGGTAACGAAAAACTGTTTTTT
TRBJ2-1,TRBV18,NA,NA,CASSTQSNEQFF,TGTGCCAGCTCAACCCAGTCGAATGAGCAGTTCTTC
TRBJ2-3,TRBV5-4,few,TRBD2,CASSPGTSGSLDTQYF,TGTGCCAGCAGCCCAGGGACTAGCGGGAGCTTGGATACGCAGTATTTT
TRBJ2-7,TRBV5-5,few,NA,CASSLTEGEQYF,TGTGCCAGCAGCTTGACTGAAGGCGAGCAGTACTTC
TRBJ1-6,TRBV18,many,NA,CASSPIPEEPLHF,TGTGCCAGCTCACCGATACCAGAGGAACCCCTCCACTTT
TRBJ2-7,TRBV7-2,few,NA,CACRGGDYEQYF,TGTGCCTGCAGGGGGGGGGACTACGAGCAGTACTTC
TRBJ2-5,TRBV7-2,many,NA,CASSLVGQETQYF,TGTGCCAGCAGCTTAGTTGGCCAAGAGACCCAGTACTTC
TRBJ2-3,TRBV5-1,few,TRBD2,CASSADPGGGTDTQYF,TGCGCCAGCAGCGCCGACCCGGGAGGAGGGACAGATACGCAGTATTTT
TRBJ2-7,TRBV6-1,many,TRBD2,CASLGGEESYEQYF,TGTGCCAGCCTGGGGGGGGAAGAATCCTACGAGCAGTACTTC
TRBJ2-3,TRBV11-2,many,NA,CASSRRLGTRDGFGTDTQYF,TGTGCCAGCAGCCGCCGCCTGGGTACGAGGGACGGCTTCGGCACAGATACGCAGTATTTT
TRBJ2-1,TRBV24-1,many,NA,CATSDKTGTVGNEQFF,TGTGCCACCAGTGATAAAACCGGGACCGTAGGGAATGAGCAGTTCTTC
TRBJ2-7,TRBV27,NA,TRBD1,CASSLAGTGRYEQYF,TGTGCCAGCAGTTTAGCCGGGACAGGGAGATACGAGCAGTACTTC
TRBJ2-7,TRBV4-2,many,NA,CASSQDRMTTLYF,TGTGCCAGCAGCCAAGATCGGATGACTACTCTGTACTTC
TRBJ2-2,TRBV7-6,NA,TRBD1,CASREPGQGYTGELFF,TGTGCCAGCAGAGAACCGGGACAGGGGTACACCGGGGAGCTGTTTTTT
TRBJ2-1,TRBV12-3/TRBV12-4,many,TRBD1,CASSSAGTGEDEQFF,TGTGCCAGCAGTTCAGCCGGGACAGGGGAGGATGAGCAGTTCTTC
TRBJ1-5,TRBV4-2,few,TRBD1,CASSHGDREDQPQHF,TGTGCCAGCAGCCACGGAGACAGGGAGGATCAGCCCCAGCATTTT